The T cell receptor beta chain described here comes from a study of early T cells in non-severe SARS-CoV-2 infection. The CDR3 is 14 residues long. V dropped 3 bases and J dropped 0 bases, with 6 bases sitting between them. Germline loops: CDR1 SGHVS, CDR2 FNYEAQ. Regarding the study as a whole: Lookups in VDJdb leaned toward anti-spike CD8 responses and missed private and CD4 specificities.

Researchers attached unique molecular identifiers to individual cDNA molecules. TCRdb reanalysed the 5' RACE reads using MiXCR and keeps one entry per CDR3 protein. Of approximately 52,000 distinct CDR3 sequences in the sample, around 8% are singletons; the top ten hold approximately 4.4%. With regard to this clonotype: Antigen specificity is unknown.

V and J are TRBV7-6 and TRBJ1-3; D is unresolved. Sequenced sample: whole blood. The sequence derives from an adult who was a healthcare worker with PCR-confirmed SARS-CoV-2 infection or an uninfected control (not recorded which). CDR3 in amino acids: CASSLAGSGNTIYF. The CDR3 DNA follows: TGTGCCAGCAGCTTGGCAGGCTCTGGAAACACCATATATTTT.